This T cell receptor (beta chain) is drawn from a study of metastatic and nonmetastatic thyroid tumors. Overall study: The authors compared repertoires across blood and tumor or nodule tissue from malignant and benign thyroid patients. Study observations and caveats: Significantly greater TCR beta diversity was reportedly found in malignant thyroid tumors than in benign nodules (in blood and tumor).

Among the patients, none had received any treatment before thyroid surgery. As processed by the authors: The study's classifier, a distant-metastasis tool for papillary thyroid cancer, was built using CDR3 differences across clinicopathological groups. TCRdb called clones again from the PCR reads with MiXCR. In this record, the V and J calls reflect TCRdb's handling and not the investigators' own analysis. Of 20,000 or so clones in the sample, 9% to 15% were seen once. On this clone itself: Its antigen remains unidentified.

The material sequenced was blood. This TCR derives from a male donor with papillary thyroid cancer or a benign thyroid nodule (not recorded which). Some clones in this sample may be carry-over from other donors' samples.

Here the CDR3 reads CAISSGPGIEQFF. The DNA for the CDR3 is TGTGCCATCAGTTCGGGGCCCGGGATTGAGCAGTTCTTC. The chain joins TRBV10-3 to TRBJ2-1, with D possibly called TRBD1 or TRBD2 (5 bases each). CDR3 size: 13 residues. The germline CDR1 and CDR2 sequences are ENHRY and SYGVKD. V was pared by 5 bases and J by 9 bases, with 14 bases between.